Following are 19 T cell receptor beta chains from one sample sequenced in a study of T cell responses to AZD1222 COVID-19 vaccine. Assay: immunoSEQ multiplex PCR; the TCRdb copy retains only in-frame clones and omits some. The sample yields 95,000 to 110,000 clones, about 90% seen once. The sequencing here drew on peripheral blood, taken 28 days after the second AZD1222 dose. The receptors were sampled from an adult who received the AZD1222 COVID-19 vaccine.

In its sample, this clone was seen once. This chain connects TRBV15 to TRBJ1-5; no clear D gene. Deletions cut 0 bases from V and 3 bases from J, with 9 bases between. This CDR3 comprises 15 residues. The V gene's germline CDR1 is LNHNV and CDR2 YYDKDF (reference sequence). The CDR3 region has the DNA TGTGCCACCAGCAGAGATAAGGGTTTCAATCAGCCCCAGCATTTT. Protein: CATSRDKGFNQPQHF.

The chain combines TRBV28 with TRBJ2-1; 8 bases are a match to TRBD2. Trimming removed 7 bases from V and 7 bases from J; junction bases left unmatched: 12. Germline-derived CDR1 and CDR2 are MDHEN and SYDVKM. This CDR3 comprises 15 residues. The CDR3 is CASIPTSEVINEQFF. The DNA for the CDR3 is TGTGCCAGCATTCCGACTAGCGAGGTTATTAATGAGCAGTTCTTC.

The genes are TRBV9 and TRBJ2-5, with 9 bases fitting TRBD1. Trimming removed 0 bases from V and 3 bases from J; junction bases left unmatched: 6. Per germline, CDR1 SGDLS and CDR2 YYNGEE. This CDR3 contains 16 residues. The CDR3 DNA follows: TGTGCCAGCAGCGTAGGGGTGGGACAGGGCGAAGAGACCCAGTACTTC. This sequence encodes CASSVGVGQGEETQYF.

A single count supports this clone. The chain recombines TRBV25-1 with TRBJ2-7; tentatively, D is TRBD1 (6 bases). CDR1 is MGHDK and CDR2 is SYGVNS in the germline V gene. This CDR3 spans 15 amino acids. The V end lost 3 bases, the J end lost 0 bases, and 12 bases lay between the germline ends. The CDR3 reads CASSDRTVSSYEQYF. Written as DNA, the CDR3 is TGTGCCAGCAGTGACCGGACAGTTAGCTCCTACGAGCAGTACTTC.

The chain carries TRBV6-5 and TRBJ2-5; TRBD2 is a possible D gene (6 bases). The CDR3 spans 14 residues. From germline, CDR1 is MNHEY and CDR2 SVGAGI. V lost 6 bases and J 4 bases, leaving 15 bases between the germline ends. The CDR3 is CASSGAGWGETQYF. The CDR3 DNA sequence: TGTGCCAGCAGCGGGGCGGGGTGGGGAGAGACCCAGTACTTC.

The chain uses TRBV6-1 and TRBJ2-5; no reliable D call. V lost 2 bases and J 2 bases, leaving 9 bases between the germline ends. The CDR3 runs 14 residues. The germline CDR1 and CDR2 sequences are MNHNS and SASEGT. CDR3 in amino acids: CASSELAGQETQYF. Here the CDR3 DNA reads TGTGCCAGCAGTGAATTGGCAGGACAAGAGACCCAGTACTTC.

Comments on this clone: Other DNA sequences of this sample code for an identical CDR3. The chain recombines TRBV15 with TRBJ2-7; D is unclear. Trimming removed 4 bases from V and 2 bases from J, with 9 bases in between. Germline V lookup: CDR1 LNHNV, CDR2 YYDKDF (reference sequence). This CDR3 region has 13 residues. The CDR3 here is CATSTGLAYEQYF. The CDR3 nucleotides read TGTGCCACCAGCACCGGCCTTGCCTACGAGCAGTACTTC.

J is TRBJ1-3 and V is TRBV19; D gene unclear. The V gene lost 2 bases and the J gene lost 0 bases, with 8 bases spanning the gap. The CDR3 consists of 15 residues. The germline gives CDR1 LNHDA, CDR2 SQIVND (reference sequence). The chain's CDR3 is CASSISRNSGNTIYF. The CDR3 DNA sequence: TGTGCCAGTAGTATATCACGGAACTCTGGAAACACCATATATTTT.

The chain combines TRBV7-6 with TRBJ1-1, with a tentative D call TRBD1 (5 bases). Looked up from germline, CDR1 is SGHVS and CDR2 is FNYEAQ. Trimming stripped 5 bases from V and 2 bases from J, with 15 bases between. The CDR3 contains 15 residues. CDR3 DNA sequence: TGTGCCAGCAGCCCTCCTGGGGGTGTCAACACTGAAGCTTTCTTT. Translation gives CASSPPGGVNTEAFF.

V gene TRBV7-8 combines with J gene TRBJ1-5; 8 nucleotides align to TRBD1. J lost 5 bases, V lost 1 base, and 7 bases had no gene match. The germline gives CDR1 SGHVS, CDR2 FQNEAQ. The CDR3 length is 16 residues. The CDR3 spells CASSLGRQGTYQPQHF. CDR3 DNA: TGTGCCAGCAGCTTAGGCCGACAGGGGACGTATCAGCCCCAGCATTTT.

The rearrangement joins TRBV25-1 to TRBJ1-2; TRBD1 agrees at 8 bases. The CDR3 has 14 amino acids. The ends lost 4 bases at V and 8 bases at J; junction bases unmatched: 9. CDR1 is MGHDK, CDR2 SYGVNS, per germline. CDR3 protein: CASSGITGGWGYTF. The CDR3 nucleotides read TGTGCCAGCAGTGGTATCACAGGGGGTTGGGGCTACACCTTC.

Note on this clone: The same CDR3 is also encoded by other DNA sequences in this sample. The rearrangement joins TRBV9 to TRBJ2-7, with 8 bases identical to TRBD1. Germline CDR1 SGDLS, CDR2 YYNGEE. The CDR3 contains 15 residues. V shed 4 bases, J shed 0 bases, and the junction held 6 bases outside the gene matches. Written as DNA, the CDR3 is TGTGCCAGCAGCCCTCGGACAGGGAGCTCCTACGAGCAGTACTTC. It yields the protein CASSPRTGSSYEQYF.

This chain connects TRBV4-3 to TRBJ2-3, with 14 bases aligning to TRBD2. The V gene's germline CDR1 is LGHNA and CDR2 YSLEER. This CDR3 is 22 amino acids long. V lost 1 base and J lost 6; bases outside the gene matches: 21. The CDR3 DNA reads TGCGCCAGCAGCCAAGGGATTCGACTAGCGGGAGGGCCTGGGTATGCCGCGGATACGCAGTATTTT. Translation: CASSQGIRLAGGPGYAADTQYF.

In DNA form, the CDR3 reads TGTGCCAGCAGCCAGGGACAGGCACCACTTGAAAAACTGTTTTTT. The encoded protein is CASSQGQAPLEKLFF. The rearrangement uses TRBV7-9 and TRBJ1-4; TRBD1 aligns across 8 bases. The CDR3 has 15 residues. Looked up from germline, CDR1 is SEHNR and CDR2 is FQNEAQ (reference sequence). The trim removed 5 bases at V and 7 bases at J, leaving 9 bases unmatched. Supplemented by reference TRBV7-9 and TRBJ1-4, the full variable domain reads DTGVSQNPRHKITKRGQNVTFRCDPISEHNRLYWYRQTLGQGPEFLTYFQNEAQLEKSRLLSDRFSAERPKGSFSTLEIQRTEQGDSAMYLCASSQGQAPLEKLFFGSGTQLSVL.

The chain joins TRBV5-1 to TRBJ1-1, with TRBD1 matching over 12 bases. This CDR3 has 15 residues. The junction had 5 bases not matched to a gene; V was cut back by 2 bases and J by 6 bases. Germline assignment: CDR1 SGHRS and CDR2 YFSETQ. The CDR3 region has the DNA TGCGCCAGCAGCTTAGGGACAGGGGGCGACCCTGAAGCTTTCTTT. Protein sequence: CASSLGTGGDPEAFF.

Here the CDR3 reads CASSYNGNQPQHF. In DNA form, the CDR3 reads TGTGCCAGCAGTTACAACGGGAATCAGCCCCAGCATTTT. This chain connects TRBV6-5 to TRBJ1-5; D not certain. This CDR3 contains 13 residues. Germline CDR1 MNHEY, CDR2 SVGAGI. V was clipped by 2 bases and J by 4 bases, with 6 bases between them.

This clone turned up a few times. The rearrangement links TRBV3-1 (or the pseudogene TRBV3-2) to TRBJ1-5; possibly TRBD1 for D (5 bases). This CDR3 is 15 amino acids long. Germline V gene sequence: CDR1 LGHDT, CDR2 YNNKEL (reference sequence). V shed 2 bases and J shed 3 bases, with 11 bases lying between them. This CDR3 is CASSQSGTFNQPQHF. CDR3 sequence (DNA): TGTGCCAGCAGCCAATCCGGGACCTTCAATCAGCCCCAGCATTTT.

The chain carries TRBV10-3 and TRBJ2-7; 7 bases map to TRBD2. V gave up 5 bases and J gave up 0 bases; unmatched junction bases: 7. The length of the CDR3 is 15 residues. Germline lookup yields CDR1 ENHRY and CDR2 SYGVKD. The CDR3 reads CAISLGGDPSYEQYF. The CDR3 DNA is TGTGCCATCAGTCTGGGGGGGGACCCCTCCTACGAGCAGTACTTC.

CDR3 bases: TGCAGTGCCAGTCCAATTGACGGATCCGGAGAGACCCAGTACTTC. Protein sequence: CSASPIDGSGETQYF. The chain uses TRBV20-1 and TRBJ2-5; D is unresolved. CDR1 DFQATT and CDR2 SNEGSKA come from the germline V gene (reference sequence). V lost 6 bases and J 4 bases, leaving 21 bases between the germline ends. This CDR3 contains 15 residues.